The rows below give T cell receptor beta chains drawn from one sample of a study of tumor-infiltrating lymphocytes in primary liver carcinoma. TCRdb analysed the multiplex PCR reads with MiXCR anew, one entry per CDR3 protein. This sample has 310,000 or so distinct CDR3 sequences, with less than 75% found just once. The sequenced sample consisted of peripheral blood. The source of these receptors is a man in his forties with primary liver carcinoma and hepatitis B virus infection. Each CDR3 is given with its conserved first and last residue. D genes are given only for firm matches.

D	V	CDR3
-	TRBV6-2/TRBV6-3	CASTPGPSGGELFF
-	TRBV2	CASGGGITDTQYF
TRBD2	TRBV11-2	CASSLVTSVGEQLF
-	TRBV11-2	CASSLQGPGELFF
TRBD1	TRBV11-2	CASSKRRDRASYEQYF
TRBD2	TRBV11-2	CASSSGTTGYEQYF
-	TRBV6-5	CASSYEFNSYNEQFF
-	TRBV6-5	CASSYSDGQRAVYTEAFF
-	TRBV19	CASSAWSTGNQPQHF
TRBD1	TRBV12-3/TRBV12-4	CASSYILGQGNEELFF
TRBD1	TRBV5-1	CASSNWTGPADTRYF
TRBD1	TRBV29-1	CSVAGGWNTEAFF
TRBD1	TRBV5-4	CASSPPTGQIQETQYF
-	TRBV4-3	CASSQDRTRSEQYF
TRBD2	TRBV11-2	CANSPGLAGGSYNEQFF
TRBD1	TRBV11-2	CASSLRLWGQGASVQYF
TRBD1	TRBV11-2	CAGRPKLQGRTYEQYF
-	TRBV11-1	CASSPKTLTYEQYF
-	TRBV24-1	CATSDFRGNTGELFF
-	TRBV6-1	CACREGGSETQYF